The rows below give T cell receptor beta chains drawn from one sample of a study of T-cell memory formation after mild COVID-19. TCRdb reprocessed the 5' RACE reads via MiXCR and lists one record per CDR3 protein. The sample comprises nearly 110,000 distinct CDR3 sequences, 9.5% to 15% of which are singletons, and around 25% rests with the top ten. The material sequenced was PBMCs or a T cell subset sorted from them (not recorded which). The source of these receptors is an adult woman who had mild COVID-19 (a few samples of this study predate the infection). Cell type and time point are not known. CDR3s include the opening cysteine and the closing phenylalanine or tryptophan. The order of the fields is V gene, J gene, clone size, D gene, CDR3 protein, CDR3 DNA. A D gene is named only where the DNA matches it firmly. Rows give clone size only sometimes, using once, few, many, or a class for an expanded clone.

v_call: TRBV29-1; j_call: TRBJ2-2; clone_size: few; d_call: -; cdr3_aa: CSVMRQNTGELFF; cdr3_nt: TGCAGCGTCATGAGACAGAACACCGGGGAGCTGTTTTTT
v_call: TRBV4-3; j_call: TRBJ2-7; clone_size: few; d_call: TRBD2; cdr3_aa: CASSIGTSGSSYEQYF; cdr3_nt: TGCGCCAGCAGCATAGGGACTAGCGGGAGCTCCTACGAGCAGTACTTC
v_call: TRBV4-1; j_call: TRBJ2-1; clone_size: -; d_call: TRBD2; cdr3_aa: CASSQEAGGYYNEQFF; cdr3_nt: TGCGCCAGCAGCCAAGAAGCGGGGGGCTACTACAATGAGCAGTTCTTC
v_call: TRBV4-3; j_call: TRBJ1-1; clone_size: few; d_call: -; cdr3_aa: CASSQDWGYLNTEAFF; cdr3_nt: TGCGCCAGCAGCCAAGATTGGGGTTACCTCAACACTGAAGCTTTCTTT
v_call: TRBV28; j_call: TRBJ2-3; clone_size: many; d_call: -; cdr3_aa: CAIPPGEVSDTQYF; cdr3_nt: TGTGCCATCCCGCCAGGAGAGGTTTCCGATACGCAGTATTTT
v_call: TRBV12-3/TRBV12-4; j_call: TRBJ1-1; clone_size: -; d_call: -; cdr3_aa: CASSPPGGRGAFF; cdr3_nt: TGTGCCAGCAGTCCCCCCGGGGGCAGGGGAGCTTTCTTT
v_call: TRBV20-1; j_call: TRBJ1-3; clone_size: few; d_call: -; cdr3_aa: CSARVRGPGNTIYF; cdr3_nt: TGCAGTGCTAGAGTGAGGGGTCCCGGAAACACCATATATTTT
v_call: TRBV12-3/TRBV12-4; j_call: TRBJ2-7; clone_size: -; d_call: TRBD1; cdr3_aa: CASSVDREYEQYF; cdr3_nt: TGTGCCAGCAGTGTCGACAGGGAGTACGAGCAGTACTTC
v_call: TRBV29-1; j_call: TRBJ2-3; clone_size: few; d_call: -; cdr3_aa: CSVFGSTDTQYF; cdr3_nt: TGCAGCGTTTTCGGTAGCACAGATACGCAGTATTTT
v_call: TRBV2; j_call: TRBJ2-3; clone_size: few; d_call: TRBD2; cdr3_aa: CASSERAGYTDTQYF; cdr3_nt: TGTGCCAGCAGTGAAAGAGCGGGGTACACAGATACGCAGTATTTT
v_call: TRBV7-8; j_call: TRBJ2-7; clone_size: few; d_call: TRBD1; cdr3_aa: CASSLGTRDRVYEQYF; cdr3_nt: TGTGCCAGCAGCTTAGGGACCCGGGACAGGGTCTACGAGCAGTACTTC
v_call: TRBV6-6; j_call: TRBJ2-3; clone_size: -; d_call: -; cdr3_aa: CASSSLGTGTSTDTQYF; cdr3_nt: TGTGCCAGCAGTTCGTTGGGAACAGGGACTAGCACAGATACGCAGTATTTT
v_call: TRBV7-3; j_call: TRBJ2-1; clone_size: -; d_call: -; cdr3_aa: CASSLGGDPSYNEQFF; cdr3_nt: TGTGCCAGCAGCCTAGGTGGTGATCCCTCTTACAATGAGCAGTTCTTC
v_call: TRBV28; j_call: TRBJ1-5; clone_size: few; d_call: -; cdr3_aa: CASSLFRGTGNQPQHF; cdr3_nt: TGTGCCAGCAGTTTATTCCGGGGAACGGGCAATCAGCCCCAGCATTTT
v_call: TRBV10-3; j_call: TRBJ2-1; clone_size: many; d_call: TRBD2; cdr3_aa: CAISDHQRGGGHEQFF; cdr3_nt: TGTGCCATCAGTGACCACCAGCGGGGGGGCGGGCATGAGCAGTTCTTC
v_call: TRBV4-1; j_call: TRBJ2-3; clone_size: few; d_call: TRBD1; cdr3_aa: CASSQLTNRDRHTDTQYF; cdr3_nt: TGCGCCAGCAGCCAGCTCACAAACCGGGACAGGCACACAGATACGCAGTATTTT
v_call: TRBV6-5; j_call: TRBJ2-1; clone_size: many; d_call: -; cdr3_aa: CASSLQGRTPNEQFF; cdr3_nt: TGTGCCAGCAGTCTACAGGGAAGAACCCCTAATGAGCAGTTCTTC
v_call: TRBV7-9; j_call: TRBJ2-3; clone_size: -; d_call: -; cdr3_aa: CASRSSLATDTQYF; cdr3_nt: TGTGCCAGCAGGTCCTCCCTCGCCACAGATACGCAGTATTTT
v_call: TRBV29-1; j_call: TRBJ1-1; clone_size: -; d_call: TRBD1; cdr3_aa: CSVTSGQVGTEAFF; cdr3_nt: TGCAGCGTCACCTCGGGACAGGTGGGCACTGAAGCTTTCTTT
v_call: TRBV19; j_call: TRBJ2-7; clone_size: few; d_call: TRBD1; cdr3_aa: CASSVGQGSYEQYF; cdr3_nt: TGTGCCAGTAGTGTCGGACAGGGCTCCTACGAGCAGTACTTC
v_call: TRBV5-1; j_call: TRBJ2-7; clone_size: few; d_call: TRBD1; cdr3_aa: CASRMGTGGYEQYF; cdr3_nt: TGCGCCAGCCGGATGGGGACAGGAGGATACGAGCAGTACTTC
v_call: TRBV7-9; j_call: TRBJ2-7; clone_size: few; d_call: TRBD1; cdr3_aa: CASSRGPDRGSYEQYF; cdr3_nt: TGTGCCAGCAGCCGCGGACCCGACAGGGGGTCTTACGAGCAGTACTTC
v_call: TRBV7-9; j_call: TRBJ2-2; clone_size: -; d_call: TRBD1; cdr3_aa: CASSSAAPDRGNTGELFF; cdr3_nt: TGTGCCAGCAGCTCCGCTGCTCCGGACAGGGGGAACACCGGGGAGCTGTTTTTT
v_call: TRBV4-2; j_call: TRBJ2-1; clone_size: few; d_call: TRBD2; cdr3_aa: CASSQDPGLAAYNEQFF; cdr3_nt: TGTGCCAGCAGCCAAGATCCAGGACTAGCGGCTTACAATGAGCAGTTCTTC
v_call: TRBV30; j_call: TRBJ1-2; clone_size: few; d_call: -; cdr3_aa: CAWSESRGHGYTF; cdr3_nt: TGTGCCTGGAGCGAATCGAGAGGACATGGCTACACCTTC
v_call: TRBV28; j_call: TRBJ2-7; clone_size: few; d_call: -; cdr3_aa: CASSLGPGNIGSAGYEQYF; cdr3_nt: TGTGCCAGCAGTTTGGGCCCAGGGAATATCGGGTCCGCTGGCTACGAGCAGTACTTC
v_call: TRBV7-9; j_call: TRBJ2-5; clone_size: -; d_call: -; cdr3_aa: CASSLVGGAQETQYF; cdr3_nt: TGTGCCAGCAGCTTAGTAGGTGGGGCACAAGAGACCCAGTACTTC